The clone carrying this T cell receptor beta chain has just a few counts. As yet, its antigen is unknown. The length of the CDR3 is 14 residues. Between the trimmed V and J ends, which lost 4 bases and 5 bases, there was a span of 15 bases. Germline V gene sequence: CDR1 SGHRS, CDR2 YFSETQ. The sample is drawn from a study of cytomegalovirus exposure and HLA in healthy donors. Study at large: The 90 to 150 validation repertoires used the same platform as the roughly 610 first-cohort repertoires, a later analysis reported. Study-level results: 150 or so TCR beta chains were listed as cytomegalovirus-associated. Using the classifier, cytomegalovirus status was reportedly diagnosed with high specificity and sensitivity. CMV antigen specificity was confirmed in vitro for a few CMV-associated chains.

TCRdb's table, derived via immunoSEQ multiplex PCR, lists solely in-frame clones and lacks some. The table includes roughly 220,000 clones, around nine tenths detected once. The gene calls are TRBV5-1 and TRBJ1-1; possibly TRBD1 for D (6 bases). The sample comprised PBMCs. This receptor was identified in a woman between 18 and 29 years old in good health and CMV-seronegative. CDR3 amino acids: CASSPDRRSTEAFF. The CDR3 DNA is TGCGCCAGCAGCCCCGACAGGAGGAGTACTGAAGCTTTCTTT.